One and the same sample provided the 32 T cell receptor beta chains below, sequenced in a study of technical replicates of blood from a few donors. TCRdb's table, derived via immunoSEQ multiplex PCR, lists solely in-frame clones and lacks some. The repertoire holds over 70,000 clones, with 95% as singletons. The sequencing input was T cells isolated from PBMCs. The origin of the receptors is a human donor in good health.

The chain recombines TRBV9 with TRBJ1-5, with D maybe TRBD1 (5 bases). The germline V gene encodes CDR1 SGDLS and CDR2 YYNGEE. V lost 2 bases to trimming and J lost 6 bases, with 9 bases between them. The CDR3 extends over 13 amino acids. The CDR3 spells CASSVDSRQPQHF. For the CDR3, the DNA is TGTGCCAGCAGCGTCGACAGTCGTCAGCCCCAGCATTTT.

This clone was counted between two and nine times. The chain employs TRBV9 and TRBJ1-1; tentative D call: TRBD1 (6 bases). The CDR3 totals 16 residues. The V end was cut by 2 bases, the J end by 4 bases, with 18 bases between. Germline loops: CDR1 SGDLS, CDR2 YYNGEE. CDR3 sequence (DNA): TGTGCCAGCAGCGTCGTAGGGGGTCTGTTGGGCACTGAAGCTTTCTTT. Protein sequence: CASSVVGGLLGTEAFF.

The chain carries TRBV25-1 and TRBJ2-7; TRBD1 matches at 9 bases. Germline V CDR1 and CDR2: MGHDK, SYGVNS. The CDR3 sequence is 14 residues long. V lost 6 bases and J lost 0; bases outside the gene matches: 3. The CDR3 sequence is CASSPGQGSYEQYF. The CDR3 DNA follows: TGTGCCAGCAGCCCGGGACAGGGCTCCTACGAGCAGTACTTC.

The J gene is TRBJ1-1, the V gene TRBV5-8; TRBD1 might be the D (6 bases). Deletions cut 0 bases from V and 2 bases from J, with 17 bases between. CDR3 length: 17 amino acids. Germline V gene sequence: CDR1 SGHTS, CDR2 YDEGEE. The CDR3 DNA is TGTGCCAGCAGCTTGGCGGCTTGGGGGCCCGGAAACACTGAAGCTTTCTTT. It codes for CASSLAAWGPGNTEAFF.

The chain couples TRBV9 to TRBJ2-1; D gene uncertain. Germline V gene data show CDR1 as SGDLS and CDR2 as YYNGEE. The CDR3 has 15 residues. The V and J ends lost 0 bases and 6 bases respectively, with 13 bases between them. The chain's CDR3 is CASSVDVRMVNEQFF. The CDR3 nucleotides are TGTGCCAGCAGCGTAGACGTTAGAATGGTCAATGAGCAGTTCTTC. Full variable domain (remainder filled in from reference TRBV9 and TRBJ2-1): DSGVTQTPKHLITATGQRVTLRCSPRSGDLSVYWYQQSLDQGLQFLIQYYNGEERAKGNILERFSAQQFPDLHSELNLSSLELGDSALYFCASSVDVRMVNEQFFGPGTRLTVL.

This clone was seen only once. The chain combines TRBV27 with TRBJ2-1; perhaps TRBD1 as D (8 bases). The CDR3 runs to 16 residues. V dropped 0 bases and J dropped 4 bases, with 13 bases sitting between them. Per the germline V gene, CDR1 is MNHEY and CDR2 is SMNVEV (reference sequence). CDR3 nucleotide sequence: TGTGCCAGCAGTTTATCGGTACAGGGGGGGTACAATGAGCAGTTCTTC. Residues: CASSLSVQGGYNEQFF.

The V gene is TRBV7-9, the J gene TRBJ2-5; 9 bases line up with TRBD2. V was clipped by 0 bases and J by 0 bases; unmatched bases: 8. This CDR3 region has 18 residues. Germline V gene data show CDR1 as SEHNR and CDR2 as FQNEAQ (reference sequence). CDR3 region: CASSLAGREGFYQETQYF. The CDR3 DNA is TGTGCCAGCAGCTTAGCTGGGCGGGAGGGCTTTTACCAAGAGACCCAGTACTTC.

This sequence joins TRBV10-2 and TRBJ2-1; possible D gene TRBD2, 5 bases. This CDR3 is 15 amino acids long. From germline, CDR1 is WSHSY and CDR2 SAAADI. V gave up 4 bases and J gave up 5 bases, with 15 bases separating them. CDR3 nucleotides: TGCGCCAGCAGTGTGGCTAGCCGGTCAAACAATGAGCAGTTCTTC. The encoded protein is CASSVASRSNNEQFF.

The CDR3 protein is CAISEGQNNYGYTF. The CDR3 DNA sequence: TGTGCCATCAGTGAGGGACAAAATAACTATGGCTACACCTTC. This rearrangement joins TRBV10-3 to TRBJ1-2, with D maybe TRBD1 (5 bases). The CDR3 runs 14 residues. V was cut by 2 bases and J by 1 base, with 8 bases left in between. Germline CDR1 reads ENHRY; CDR2 reads SYGVKD.

This rearrangement joins TRBV7-2 to TRBJ2-1, with D uncertain. The CDR3 length is 12 residues. Germline V gene sequence: CDR1 SGHTA, CDR2 FQGNSA. The V and J ends lost 4 bases and 2 bases respectively, with 3 bases between them. The CDR3 is CASSSAYNEQFF. The CDR3 nucleotides are TGTGCCAGCAGCTCGGCCTACAATGAGCAGTTCTTC.

This clone was seen only once. This chain uses TRBV5-1 with TRBJ2-3; 11 bases are a match to TRBD2. This CDR3 contains 17 residues. Germline CDR1 is SGHRS and CDR2 is YFSETQ. The V gene end was trimmed by 2 bases and the J gene end by 4 bases; junction bases not matched to a gene: 9. This CDR3 reads CASSFKTSGNLPDTQYF. The CDR3 nucleotides are TGCGCCAGCAGCTTTAAGACTAGCGGGAATCTTCCAGATACGCAGTATTTT.

This chain links TRBV9 with TRBJ2-1; 8 bases are a match to TRBD2. The CDR3 sequence is 15 residues long. Germline V gene data show CDR1 as SGDLS and CDR2 as YYNGEE. Trimming removed 2 bases from V and 3 bases from J; junction bases left unmatched: 4. Here the CDR3 DNA reads TGTGCCAGCAGCGTCACTAGCGGAGGCTACAATGAGCAGTTCTTC. Protein product: CASSVTSGGYNEQFF.

This clone was detected once. J is TRBJ2-1 and V is TRBV4-1; the D gene is possibly TRBD2 (6 bases). CDR1 is MGHRA and CDR2 is YSYEKL in the germline V gene. The CDR3 has 17 residues. Trimming pared 0 bases from V and 0 bases from J, leaving 12 bases between. CDR3 amino acids: CASSQEELANSYNEQFF. The CDR3 nucleotides read TGCGCCAGCAGCCAAGAAGAACTAGCCAACTCCTACAATGAGCAGTTCTTC.

The rearrangement joins TRBV4-2 to TRBJ1-1; 8 nucleotides agree with TRBD1. V was pared by 4 bases and J by 0 bases, with 7 bases of the junction left unmatched. The CDR3 consists of 16 residues. Germline assignment: CDR1 LGHNA and CDR2 YNFKEQ. The CDR3 nucleotides read TGTGCCAGCAGCCTAATGCAGGGGGCTATGAACACTGAAGCTTTCTTT. Residues: CASSLMQGAMNTEAFF.

This clone showed up just once. The V gene is TRBV7-2, the J gene TRBJ2-7, with TRBD2 matching 7 bases. The V segment lost 5 bases and the J segment 3 bases; nucleotides outside the gene matches: 10. The CDR3 is 15 amino acids. Germline CDR1 reads SGHTA; CDR2 reads FQGNSA. The DNA of the CDR3 is TGTGCCAGCAGCCCAAGCTCGATAGCGGGCTACGAGCAGTACTTC. Protein sequence: CASSPSSIAGYEQYF.

V is TRBV6-5 and J is TRBJ1-1; D might be TRBD1 (6 bases). The germline V gene has CDR1 MNHEY and CDR2 SVGAGI. The V end lost 5 bases, the J end lost 5 bases, and 15 bases lay between the germline ends. The CDR3 length is 14 residues. CDR3 region: CASSPTGAGTEAFF. The CDR3 DNA follows: TGTGCCAGCAGTCCGACAGGCGCGGGTACTGAAGCTTTCTTT.

J is TRBJ1-5 and V is TRBV30; tentative D call: TRBD1 (5 bases). This CDR3 spans 13 amino acids. Germline CDR1 is GTSNPN and CDR2 is SVGIG (reference sequence). V lost 1 base, J lost 6 bases, and 10 bases lay in between. CDR3 in DNA: TGTGCCTGGAGTGGGCAGGGATTTCAGCCCCAGCATTTT. This sequence encodes CAWSGQGFQPQHF. The full variable domain, in which reference TRBV30 and TRBJ1-5 provide the parts outside the CDR3, is SQTIHQWPATLVQPVGSPLSLECTVEGTSNPNLYWYRQAAGRGLQLLFYSVGIGQISSEVPQNLSASRPQDRQFILSSKKLLLSDSGFYLCAWSGQGFQPQHFGDGTRLSIL.

V usage is TRBV27 and J usage is TRBJ2-1; TRBD2 agrees at 11 bases. Germline V gene lookup returns CDR1 MNHEY and CDR2 SMNVEV (reference sequence). The CDR3 totals 14 residues. V was clipped by 9 bases and J by 8 bases; unmatched bases: 9. The chain's CDR3 is CASSSSGRIDEQFF. For the CDR3, the DNA is TGTGCCAGTAGCTCTAGCGGGAGGATCGATGAGCAGTTCTTC.

This chain joins TRBV9 and TRBJ2-7; 7 bases agree with TRBD2. The CDR3 has 15 amino acids. Germline assignment: CDR1 SGDLS and CDR2 YYNGEE. Unmatched junction bases numbered 5, after V lost 0 bases and J lost 2 bases. CDR3 amino acids: CASSVDPSGAYEQYF. The CDR3 DNA follows: TGTGCCAGCAGCGTAGATCCTAGCGGTGCCTACGAGCAGTACTTC.

The genes are TRBV15 and TRBJ2-3; 10 bases fit TRBD2. Germline V gene data show CDR1 as LNHNV and CDR2 as YYDKDF (reference sequence). V was pared by 3 bases and J by 7 bases, with 10 bases of the junction left unmatched. The CDR3 sequence is 16 residues long. This CDR3 reads CATSSPPSGSFNTQYF. The DNA of the CDR3 is TGTGCCACCAGCAGTCCCCCTAGCGGGAGTTTTAATACGCAGTATTTT.

This clone was seen more than once but under ten times. The rearrangement uses TRBV7-6 and TRBJ1-1; 9 bases are shared with TRBD1. V lost 3 bases to trimming and J lost 3 bases; unmatched junction nucleotides: 11. CDR1 and CDR2 (germline): SGHVS, FNYEAQ. The CDR3 has 17 residues. For the CDR3, the DNA is TGTGCCAGCAGCTTCGGGAGGGGGACAGGGTTGGACACTGAAGCTTTCTTT. Encoded protein: CASSFGRGTGLDTEAFF. The full variable domain, its missing parts supplied by reference TRBV7-6 and TRBJ1-1, is GAGVSQSPRYKVTKRGQDVALRCDPISGHVSLYWYRQALGQGPEFLTYFNYEAQQDKSGLPNDRFSAERPEGSISTLTIQRTEQRDSAMYRCASSFGRGTGLDTEAFFGQGTRLTVV.

V and J are TRBV6-6 and TRBJ2-5; D may be TRBD2 (7 bases). Germline assignment: CDR1 MNHNY and CDR2 SVGAGI (reference sequence). The CDR3 covers 14 residues. The germline V and J ends were trimmed by 6 bases and 5 bases, with 16 bases remaining between them. Here the CDR3 reads CASRPTGGQETQYF. The CDR3 bases are TGTGCCAGCAGACCGACGGGGGGCCAGGAGACCCAGTACTTC.

The chain employs TRBV7-9 and TRBJ1-5; 9 bases map to TRBD1. There are 16 residues in the CDR3. J lost 0 bases, V lost 1 base, and 1 base had no gene match. Germline values: CDR1 SEHNR, CDR2 FQNEAQ (reference sequence). Here the CDR3 reads CASSLDRGPSNQPQHF. DNA for the CDR3: TGTGCCAGCAGCTTAGACAGGGGGCCTAGCAATCAGCCCCAGCATTTT.

The chain combines TRBV7-8 with TRBJ2-7, with D tentatively TRBD2 (6 bases). From germline, CDR1 is SGHVS and CDR2 FQNEAQ. Trimming removed 3 bases from V and 4 bases from J, with 13 bases in between. The CDR3 runs 14 residues. The DNA for the CDR3 is TGTGCCAGCAGCTTGGGGGGAGGTCCTTACGAGCAGTACTTC. It translates to CASSLGGGPYEQYF. The full variable domain, rest sourced from reference TRBV7-8 and TRBJ2-7, is GAGVSQSPRYKVAKRGQDVALRCDPISGHVSLFWYQQALGQGPEFLTYFQNEAQLDKSGLPSDRFFAERPEGSVSTLKIQRTQQEDSAVYLCASSLGGGPYEQYFGPGTRLTVT.

V gene TRBV28 combines with J gene TRBJ1-5; TRBD1 aligns across 11 bases. Germline V gene lookup returns CDR1 MDHEN and CDR2 SYDVKM. Trimming took 6 bases from V and 5 from J; bases not matched to a gene: 6. This CDR3 spans 15 amino acids. CDR3 in DNA: TGTGCCAGCAGGGCCGGGACAGGGGGGCATCAGCCCCAGCATTTT. Amino acid sequence: CASRAGTGGHQPQHF.

The gene calls are TRBV4-2 and TRBJ1-5; possibly TRBD1 for D (5 bases). This CDR3 region has 15 residues. Germline V gene data show CDR1 as LGHNA and CDR2 as YNFKEQ. V was trimmed by 8 bases and J by 2 bases, leaving 16 bases between them. CDR3 nucleotides: TGTGCCAGCGGGGGGAATCAGTGGGGCAATCAGCCCCAGCATTTT. Its translation is CASGGNQWGNQPQHF.

The CDR3 nucleotides read TGCGCCAGCAGCCAAGTTGCGGGACTCTACGAGCAGTACTTC. It codes for CASSQVAGLYEQYF. The chain combines TRBV4-1 with TRBJ2-7; possible D gene TRBD2, 6 bases. The CDR3 extends over 14 amino acids. Looked up from germline, CDR1 is MGHRA and CDR2 is YSYEKL. V was shortened by 1 base and J by 3 bases, with 10 bases between the two germline ends.

The gene calls are TRBV27 and TRBJ1-1; 12 nucleotides agree with TRBD1. The CDR3 totals 16 residues. Germline V gene lookup returns CDR1 MNHEY and CDR2 SMNVEV (reference sequence). V was clipped by 5 bases and J by 6 bases; unmatched bases: 10. The CDR3 DNA reads TGTGCCAGCAGTCCCGTTATACGGGACAGGGGGCCTGAAGCTTTCTTT. Its translation is CASSPVIRDRGPEAFF.

The chain recombines TRBV7-9 with TRBJ2-5, with 9 bases lining up with TRBD2. Germline V gene sequence: CDR1 SEHNR, CDR2 FQNEAQ (reference sequence). The ends lost 5 bases at V and 5 bases at J; junction bases unmatched: 12. This CDR3 comprises 16 residues. CDR3 region: CASSPGNSGSGETQYF. CDR3 in DNA: TGTGCCAGCAGCCCTGGTAATAGCGGGAGCGGGGAGACCCAGTACTTC.

The V call is TRBV19, the J call TRBJ2-5; 10 bases agree with TRBD1. Trimming at V came to 6 bases and at J to 5 bases, leaving 3 bases not matched to a gene. The CDR3 covers 13 residues. Germline values: CDR1 LNHDA, CDR2 SQIVND (reference sequence). Written as DNA, the CDR3 is TGTGCCAGTAGCGACAGGGGGCTGGAGACCCAGTACTTC. Translating it yields CASSDRGLETQYF. Looking up the rest from reference TRBV19 and TRBJ2-5 gives the full variable domain: DGGITQSPKYLFRKEGQNVTLSCEQNLNHDAMYWYRQDPGQGLRLIYYSQIVNDFQKGDIAEGYSVSREKKESFPLTVTSAQKNPTAFYLCASSDRGLETQYFGPGTRLLVL.

The V and J genes are TRBV27 and TRBJ1-5; 9 bases map to TRBD1. The CDR3 totals 15 residues. Germline lookup yields CDR1 MNHEY and CDR2 SMNVEV (reference sequence). With V trimmed by 4 bases and J by 4 bases, 5 bases remained unmatched. The CDR3 bases are TGTGCCAGCAGTTCTTTACAGGGGGCTAATCAGCCCCAGCATTTT. Encoded protein: CASSSLQGANQPQHF.

V usage is TRBV9 and J usage is TRBJ2-1; 8 positions agree with TRBD2. This CDR3 comprises 16 residues. The V gene's germline CDR1 is SGDLS and CDR2 YYNGEE. V gave up 3 bases and J gave up 5 bases; unmatched junction bases: 10. CDR3 in DNA: TGTGCCAGCAGCGGCCCTGAGCGGGAGAGGAACAATGAGCAGTTCTTC. This encodes CASSGPERERNNEQFF.